In its sample, the clone carrying this T cell receptor beta chain was seen a few times. This specimen belongs to a study of blood T cell repertoires in COVID-19. Repertoires were generated with immunoSEQ multiplex PCR, while TCRdb's copy carries only in-frame clones and drops some. The sample has just over 200,000 clones, more than 75% seen once. V lost 6 bases and J lost 7; bases outside the gene matches: 9. Germline V lookup: CDR1 MNHEY, CDR2 SMNVEV (reference sequence). CDR3 length: 14 amino acids. Sequencing was performed on peripheral blood. The chain employs TRBV27 and TRBJ2-3; 8 bases are a match to TRBD1. This TCR derives from an elderly man with acute or convalescent COVID-19. The CDR3 nucleotides are TGTGCCAGCAGACTCTTGACAGGGGAATATACGCAGTATTTT. Translated, it gives CASRLLTGEYTQYF.